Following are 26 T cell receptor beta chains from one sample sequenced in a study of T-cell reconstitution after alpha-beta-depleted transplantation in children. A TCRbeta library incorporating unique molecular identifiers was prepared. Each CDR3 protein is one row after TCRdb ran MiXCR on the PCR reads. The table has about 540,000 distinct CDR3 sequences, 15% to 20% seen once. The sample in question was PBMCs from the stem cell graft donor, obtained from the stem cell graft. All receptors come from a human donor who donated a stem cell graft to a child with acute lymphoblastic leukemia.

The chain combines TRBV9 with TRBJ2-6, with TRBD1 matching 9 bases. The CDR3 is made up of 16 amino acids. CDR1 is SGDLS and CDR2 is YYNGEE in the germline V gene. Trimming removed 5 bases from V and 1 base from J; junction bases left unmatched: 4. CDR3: CASSGQGLSGANVLTF. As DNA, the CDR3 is TGTGCCAGCAGTGGACAGGGGCTGTCTGGGGCCAACGTCCTGACTTTC.

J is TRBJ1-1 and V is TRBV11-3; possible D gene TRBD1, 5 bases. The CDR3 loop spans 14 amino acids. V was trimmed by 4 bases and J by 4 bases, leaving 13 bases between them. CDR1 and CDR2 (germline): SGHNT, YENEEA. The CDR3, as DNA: TGTGCCAGCAGCTCCCGCGGAGGGGTCACTGAAGCTTTCTTT. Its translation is CASSSRGGVTEAFF. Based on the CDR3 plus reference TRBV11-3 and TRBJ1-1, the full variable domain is EAGVVQSPRYKIIEKKQPVAFWCNPISGHNTLYWYLQNLGQGPELLIRYENEEAVDDSQLPKDRFSAERLKGVDSTLKIQPAELGDSAVYLCASSSRGGVTEAFFGQGTRLTVV.

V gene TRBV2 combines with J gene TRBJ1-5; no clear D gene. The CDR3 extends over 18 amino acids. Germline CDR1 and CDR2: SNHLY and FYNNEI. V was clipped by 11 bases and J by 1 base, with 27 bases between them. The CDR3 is CARTLSQVPLPSNQPQHF. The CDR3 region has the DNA TGTGCCCGCACCCTTTCCCAGGTTCCCCTTCCGAGCAATCAGCCCCAGCATTTT.

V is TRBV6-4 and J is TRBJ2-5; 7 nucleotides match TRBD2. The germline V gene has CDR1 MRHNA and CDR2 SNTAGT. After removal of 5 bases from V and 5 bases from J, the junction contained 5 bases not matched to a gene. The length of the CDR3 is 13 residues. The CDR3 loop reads CASSPWEGETQYF. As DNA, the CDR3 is TGTGCCAGCAGTCCGTGGGAGGGGGAGACCCAGTACTTC.

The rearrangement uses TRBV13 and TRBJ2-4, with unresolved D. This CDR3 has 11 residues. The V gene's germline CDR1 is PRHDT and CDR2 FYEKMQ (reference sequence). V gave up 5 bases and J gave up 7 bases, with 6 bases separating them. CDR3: CASSESNIQYF. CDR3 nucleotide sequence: TGTGCCAGCAGCGAGTCTAACATTCAGTACTTC.

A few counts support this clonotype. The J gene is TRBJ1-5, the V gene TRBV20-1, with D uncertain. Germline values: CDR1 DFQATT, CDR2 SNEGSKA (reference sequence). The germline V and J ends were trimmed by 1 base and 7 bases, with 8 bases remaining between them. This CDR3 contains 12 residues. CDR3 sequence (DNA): TGCAGTGCTAGAGTCGGAGGGCAGCCCCAGCATTTT. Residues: CSARVGGQPQHF.

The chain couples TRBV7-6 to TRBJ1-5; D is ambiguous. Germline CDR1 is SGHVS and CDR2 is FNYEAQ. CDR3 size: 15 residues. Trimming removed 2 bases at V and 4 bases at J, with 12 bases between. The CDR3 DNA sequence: TGTGCCAGCAGCTTACACGGCGGGCCTAATCAGCCCCAGCATTTT. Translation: CASSLHGGPNQPQHF.

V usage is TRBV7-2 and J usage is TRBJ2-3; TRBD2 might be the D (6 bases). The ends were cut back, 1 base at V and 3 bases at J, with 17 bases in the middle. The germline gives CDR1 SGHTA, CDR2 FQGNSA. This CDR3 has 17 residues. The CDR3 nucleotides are TGTGCCAGCAGCTTAGTAGGGTGGGAGGTGGGTACAGATACGCAGTATTTT. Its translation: CASSLVGWEVGTDTQYF.

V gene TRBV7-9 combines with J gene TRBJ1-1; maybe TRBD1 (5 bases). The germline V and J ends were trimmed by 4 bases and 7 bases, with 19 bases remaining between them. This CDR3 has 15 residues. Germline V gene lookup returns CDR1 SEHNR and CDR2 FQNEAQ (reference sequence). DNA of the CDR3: TGTGCCAGCAGCTCCCCCGTAGGGGTTGGGGATGAAGCTTTCTTT. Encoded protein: CASSSPVGVGDEAFF. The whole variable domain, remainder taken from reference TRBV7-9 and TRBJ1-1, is DTGVSQNPRHKITKRGQNVTFRCDPISEHNRLYWYRQTLGQGPEFLTYFQNEAQLEKSRLLSDRFSAERPKGSFSTLEIQRTEQGDSAMYLCASSSPVGVGDEAFFGQGTRLTVV.

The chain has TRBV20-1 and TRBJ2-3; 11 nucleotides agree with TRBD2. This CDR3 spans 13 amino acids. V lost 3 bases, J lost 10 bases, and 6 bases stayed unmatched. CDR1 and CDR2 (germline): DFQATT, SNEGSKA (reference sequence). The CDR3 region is CSASLAGGMAQYF. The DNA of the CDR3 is TGCAGTGCTAGTCTAGCGGGAGGTATGGCGCAGTATTTT.

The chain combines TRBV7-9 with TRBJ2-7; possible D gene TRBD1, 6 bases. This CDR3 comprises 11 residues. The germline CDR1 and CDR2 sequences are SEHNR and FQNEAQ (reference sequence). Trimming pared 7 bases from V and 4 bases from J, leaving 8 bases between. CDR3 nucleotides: TGTGCCAGCACCCAGGGGTACGAGCAGTACTTC. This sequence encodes CASTQGYEQYF.

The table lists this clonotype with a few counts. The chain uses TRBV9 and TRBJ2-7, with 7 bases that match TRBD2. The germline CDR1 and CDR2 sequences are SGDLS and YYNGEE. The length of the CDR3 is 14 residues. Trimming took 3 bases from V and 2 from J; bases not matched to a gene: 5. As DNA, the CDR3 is TGTGCCAGCAGCGCATGGGGGGGGACCTACGAGCAGTACTTC. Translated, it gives CASSAWGGTYEQYF.

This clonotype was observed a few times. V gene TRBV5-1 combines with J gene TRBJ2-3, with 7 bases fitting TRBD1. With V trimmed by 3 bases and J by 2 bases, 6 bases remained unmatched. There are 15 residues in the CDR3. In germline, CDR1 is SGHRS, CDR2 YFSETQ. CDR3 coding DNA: TGCGCCAGCAGCTCCACTCAGGGGGTCACAGATACGCAGTATTTT. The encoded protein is CASSSTQGVTDTQYF.

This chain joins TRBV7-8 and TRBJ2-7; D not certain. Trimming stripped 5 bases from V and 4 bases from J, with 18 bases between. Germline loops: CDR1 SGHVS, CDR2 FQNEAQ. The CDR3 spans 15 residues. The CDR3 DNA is TGTGCCAGCAGCCCGCGACACATGAACCTATACGAGCAGTACTTC. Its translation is CASSPRHMNLYEQYF.

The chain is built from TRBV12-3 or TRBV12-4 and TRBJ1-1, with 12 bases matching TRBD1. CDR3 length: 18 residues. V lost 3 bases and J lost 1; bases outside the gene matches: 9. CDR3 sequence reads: CASSLRDRGRGKNTEAFF. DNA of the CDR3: TGTGCCAGCAGTTTGCGGGACAGGGGGCGCGGAAAGAACACTGAAGCTTTCTTT.

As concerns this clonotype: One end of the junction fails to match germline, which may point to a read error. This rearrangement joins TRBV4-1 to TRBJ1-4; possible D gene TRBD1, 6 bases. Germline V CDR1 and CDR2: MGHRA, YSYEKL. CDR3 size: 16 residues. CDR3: CASSGDGGLANAKLFF. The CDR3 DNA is TGCGCCAGCAGCGGGGACGGGGGCCTTGCTAATGCAAAACTGTTTTTT.

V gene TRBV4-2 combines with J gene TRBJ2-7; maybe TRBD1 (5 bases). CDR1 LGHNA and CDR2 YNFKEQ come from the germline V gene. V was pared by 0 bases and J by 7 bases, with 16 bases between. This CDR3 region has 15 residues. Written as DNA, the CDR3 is TGTGCCAGCAGCCAAGATCCCGGTTGGGGCGAGGAGCAGTACTTC. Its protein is CASSQDPGWGEEQYF.

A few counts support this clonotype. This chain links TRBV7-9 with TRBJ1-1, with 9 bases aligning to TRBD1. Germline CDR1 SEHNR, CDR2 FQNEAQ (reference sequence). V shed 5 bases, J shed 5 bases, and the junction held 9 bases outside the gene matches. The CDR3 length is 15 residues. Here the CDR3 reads CASSPTGTGSTEAFF. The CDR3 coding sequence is TGTGCCAGCAGCCCGACCGGGACAGGGTCAACTGAAGCTTTCTTT.

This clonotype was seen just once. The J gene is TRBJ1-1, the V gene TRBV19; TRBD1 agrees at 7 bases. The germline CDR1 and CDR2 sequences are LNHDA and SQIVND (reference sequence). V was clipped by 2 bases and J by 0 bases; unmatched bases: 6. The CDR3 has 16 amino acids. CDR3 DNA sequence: TGTGCCAGTAGTATATGGGCGGGACAGATGAACACTGAAGCTTTCTTT. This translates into CASSIWAGQMNTEAFF.

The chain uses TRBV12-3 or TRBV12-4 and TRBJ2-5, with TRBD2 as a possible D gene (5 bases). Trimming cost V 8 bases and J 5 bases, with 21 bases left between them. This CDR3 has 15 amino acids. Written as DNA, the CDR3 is TGTGCCAGCGTGGGCGGGCCCACCGGGTGGGAGACCCAGTACTTC. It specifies CASVGGPTGWETQYF.

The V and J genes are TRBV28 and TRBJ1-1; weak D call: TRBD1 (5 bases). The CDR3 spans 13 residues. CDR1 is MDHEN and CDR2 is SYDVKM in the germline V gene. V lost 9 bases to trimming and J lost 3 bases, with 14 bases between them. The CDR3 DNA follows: TGTGCCAGTATCGTACAAGGGGACACTGAAGCTTTCTTT. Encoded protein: CASIVQGDTEAFF.

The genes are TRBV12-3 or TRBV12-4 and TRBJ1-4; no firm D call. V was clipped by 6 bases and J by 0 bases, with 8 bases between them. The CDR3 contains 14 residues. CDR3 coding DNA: TGTGCCAGCAGGGACTCTACAACTAATGAAAAACTGTTTTTT. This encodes CASRDSTTNEKLFF.

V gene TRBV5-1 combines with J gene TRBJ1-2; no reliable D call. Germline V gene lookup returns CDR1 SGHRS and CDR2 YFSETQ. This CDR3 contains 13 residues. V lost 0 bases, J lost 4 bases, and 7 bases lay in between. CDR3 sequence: CASSLGRFYGYTF. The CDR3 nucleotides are TGCGCCAGCAGCTTGGGGCGGTTCTATGGCTACACCTTC.

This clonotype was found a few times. The CDR3 DNA is TGCAGTGCTTGGGGGGGGAACACTGAAGCTTTCTTT. Its protein product is CSAWGGNTEAFF. The chain couples TRBV20-1 to TRBJ1-1; D possibly corresponds to TRBD1 (5 bases). Germline loops: CDR1 DFQATT, CDR2 SNEGSKA (reference sequence). This CDR3 has 12 residues. V dropped 5 bases and J dropped 1 base, with 8 bases sitting between them.

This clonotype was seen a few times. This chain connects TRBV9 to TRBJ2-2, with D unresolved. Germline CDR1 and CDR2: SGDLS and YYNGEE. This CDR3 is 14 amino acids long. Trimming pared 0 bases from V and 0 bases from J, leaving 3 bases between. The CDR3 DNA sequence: TGTGCCAGCAGCGTAGATGCGAACACCGGGGAGCTGTTTTTT. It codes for CASSVDANTGELFF.

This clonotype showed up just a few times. The DNA for the CDR3 is TGCGCCAGCAGCCAAATGAGAGCCTCCGAGCAGTACTTC. Amino acids: CASSQMRASEQYF. The chain is built from TRBV4-1 and TRBJ2-7; D is unresolved. The CDR3 loop spans 13 amino acids. Germline-derived CDR1 and CDR2 are MGHRA and YSYEKL. V gave up 2 bases and J gave up 6 bases, with 11 bases separating them.